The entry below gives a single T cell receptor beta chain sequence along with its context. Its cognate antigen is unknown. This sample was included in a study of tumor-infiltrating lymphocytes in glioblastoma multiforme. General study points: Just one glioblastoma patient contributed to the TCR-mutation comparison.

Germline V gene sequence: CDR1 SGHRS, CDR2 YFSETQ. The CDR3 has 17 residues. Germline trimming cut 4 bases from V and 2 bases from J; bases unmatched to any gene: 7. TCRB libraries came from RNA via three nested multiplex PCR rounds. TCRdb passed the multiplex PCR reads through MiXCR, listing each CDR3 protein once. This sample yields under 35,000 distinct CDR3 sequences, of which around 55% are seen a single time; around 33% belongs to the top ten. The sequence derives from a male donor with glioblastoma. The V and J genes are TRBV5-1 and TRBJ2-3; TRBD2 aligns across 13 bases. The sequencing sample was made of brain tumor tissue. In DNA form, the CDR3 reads TGCGCCAGCAGCGCGGGACTAGCGGGAACTAACACAGATACGCAGTATTTT. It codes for CASSAGLAGTNTDTQYF.